The 31 T cell receptor beta chains given below trace back to one sample, sequenced in a study of naive and memory T cell subsets. An equimolar mix of two oligonucleotides served as the beta constant-region primer for TRBC1 and TRBC2. Nested alpha and beta constant-region primers with the SP2 primer drove four PCR rounds on ligated cDNA. Each CDR3 protein gets one entry after TCRdb re-called the UMI-ligation and nested PCR reads with MiXCR. The table includes over 100,000 distinct CDR3 sequences, 35% to 45% detected once. Specimen: central memory CD4+ T cells from blood. All receptors come from a human donor in good health.

The gene calls are TRBV20-1 and TRBJ2-2, with D perhaps assigned TRBD1 or TRBD2 (6 bases each). The germline V and J ends were trimmed by 3 bases and 7 bases, with 15 bases remaining between them. The germline V gene has CDR1 DFQATT and CDR2 SNEGSKA (reference sequence). CDR3 length: 14 residues. The CDR3, as DNA: TGCAGTGCTAGCCGGGGGCGGAATAACGGGGAGCTGTTTTTT. This translates into CSASRGRNNGELFF.

This clonotype was picked up a small number of times. The chain combines TRBV20-1 with TRBJ2-5, with 8 bases identical to TRBD2. The CDR3 runs to 13 residues. V was pared by 3 bases and J by 3 bases, with 3 bases of the junction left unmatched. Per germline, CDR1 DFQATT and CDR2 SNEGSKA (reference sequence). This chain's CDR3 is CSASGRAKETQYF. The CDR3 DNA sequence: TGCAGTGCTAGCGGGAGGGCAAAAGAGACCCAGTACTTC.

The DNA for the CDR3 is TGTGCCAGCAGTTACTCTAGGGACAGGTACCAAGAGACCCAGTACTTC. It encodes CASSYSRDRYQETQYF. V and J are TRBV6-5 and TRBJ2-5; 8 bases map to TRBD1. Per germline, CDR1 MNHEY and CDR2 SVGAGI. Losses at the gene ends were 0 bases for V and 0 bases for J; bases not matched to a gene: 3. This CDR3 is 16 amino acids long.

CDR3 loop: CASSLYKDSYNSPLHF. As DNA, the CDR3 is TGTGCCAGCAGCTTATACAAAGACTCCTATAATTCACCCCTCCACTTT. This chain links TRBV5-6 with TRBJ1-6; no firm D call. This CDR3 comprises 16 residues. Per germline, CDR1 SGHDT and CDR2 YYEEEE. Trimming left V 2 bases short and J 0 bases short, with 9 bases between.

The rearrangement joins TRBV9 to TRBJ2-1, with D perhaps TRBD1 (7 bases). CDR3 size: 17 residues. V lost 2 bases and J lost 0, with 15 bases in between. Germline CDR1 reads SGDLS; CDR2 reads YYNGEE. The CDR3 here is CASSVAGQTFSYNEQFF. Here the CDR3 DNA reads TGTGCCAGCAGCGTCGCGGGACAGACTTTCTCCTACAATGAGCAGTTCTTC.

CDR3 residues: CASSLFRDGYNEQFF. The DNA for the CDR3 is TGTGCCAGCAGTTTGTTCCGGGACGGCTACAATGAGCAGTTCTTC. The J gene is TRBJ2-1, the V gene TRBV6-5, with D perhaps TRBD1 or TRBD2 (5 bases each). Germline CDR1 and CDR2: MNHEY and SVGAGI. This CDR3 is 15 amino acids long. Deletions cut 4 bases from V and 3 bases from J, with 13 bases between.

The sample holds many counts of this clonotype. The V gene is TRBV20-1, the J gene TRBJ2-7; TRBD1 matches at 8 bases. The CDR3 runs to 14 residues. Unmatched junction bases numbered 8, after V lost 3 bases and J lost 4 bases. In germline, CDR1 is DFQATT, CDR2 SNEGSKA (reference sequence). This CDR3 is CSASPRGRIYEQYF. The CDR3, as DNA: TGCAGTGCTAGCCCCAGGGGGCGCATTTACGAGCAGTACTTC.

CDR3 DNA: TGCAGTGCTAGAATGAGTACGGATGAGCAGTTCTTC. Encoded protein: CSARMSTDEQFF. The chain carries TRBV20-1 and TRBJ2-1; unclear D gene. Germline V lookup: CDR1 DFQATT, CDR2 SNEGSKA (reference sequence). Trimming removed 2 bases from V and 8 bases from J, with 10 bases in between. The CDR3 runs to 12 residues.

The chain links TRBV30 to TRBJ2-2; TRBD1 aligns across 8 bases. Looked up from germline, CDR1 is GTSNPN and CDR2 is SVGIG (reference sequence). The CDR3 is 14 amino acids. J was trimmed by 6 bases and V by 4 bases; bases with no gene match: 7. CDR3 DNA sequence: TGTGCCTGGAAAGGGCAGGGGGCAGCCGGGGAGCTGTTTTTT. Residues: CAWKGQGAAGELFF.

This chain connects TRBV2 to TRBJ2-5, with D perhaps given as TRBD1 or TRBD2 (5 bases each). Deletions cut 0 bases from V and 4 bases from J, with 9 bases between. The CDR3 has 14 residues. Germline V CDR1 and CDR2: SNHLY, FYNNEI. CDR3 nucleotides: TGTGCCAGCAGTGAAGCGCTTGGGGGAGAGACCCAGTACTTC. Translation: CASSEALGGETQYF.

This clonotype was detected ten times or more. The J gene is TRBJ2-1, the V gene TRBV7-6, with a tentative D call TRBD2 (6 bases). This CDR3 comprises 20 residues. CDR1 and CDR2 (germline): SGHVS, FNYEAQ. Trimming took off 4 bases at V and 2 bases at J, with 27 bases between the two ends. CDR3 sequence (DNA): TGTGCCAGCAGCTCCCAGAAAACCCTTCGGCGGGAACCTCCCTACAATGAGCAGTTCTTC. Protein product: CASSSQKTLRREPPYNEQFF.

The chain employs TRBV20-1 and TRBJ2-7; D gene ambiguous. There are 14 residues in the CDR3. V lost 3 bases to trimming and J lost 0 bases, with 12 bases between them. Germline assignment: CDR1 DFQATT and CDR2 SNEGSKA (reference sequence). CDR3 in amino acids: CSARRYPSSYEQYF. CDR3 DNA: TGCAGTGCTAGGAGGTACCCGAGCTCCTACGAGCAGTACTTC.

This clonotype was detected a few times. The chain employs TRBV20-1 and TRBJ2-5; 14 bases match TRBD2. In germline, CDR1 is DFQATT, CDR2 SNEGSKA (reference sequence). CDR3 length: 14 residues. The V gene end was trimmed by 6 bases and the J gene end by 5 bases; junction bases not matched to a gene: 5. CDR3 sequence: CSATGTSGSETQYF. CDR3 nucleotides: TGCAGTGCCACCGGGACTAGCGGGAGTGAGACCCAGTACTTC.

This clonotype occurred a few times. The chain carries TRBV28 and TRBJ1-4; D unresolved. Germline V lookup: CDR1 MDHEN, CDR2 SYDVKM. This CDR3 has 14 amino acids. The V gene lost 6 bases and the J gene lost 8 bases, with 16 bases spanning the gap. This CDR3 reads CASRPTRWEEKLFF. The CDR3, as DNA: TGTGCCAGCAGGCCGACTAGATGGGAAGAAAAACTGTTTTTT.

V usage is TRBV7-2 and J usage is TRBJ2-7; 12 bases are a match to TRBD1. The CDR3 is made up of 16 amino acids. V gave up 5 bases and J gave up 6 bases; unmatched junction bases: 11. Germline V lookup: CDR1 SGHTA, CDR2 FQGNSA. The CDR3 sequence: CASSLAPGTGGAEQYF. The CDR3 DNA reads as TGTGCCAGCAGCCTTGCCCCCGGGACAGGGGGCGCCGAGCAGTACTTC.

V is TRBV2 and J is TRBJ1-2; D not certain. The V gene lost 5 bases and the J gene lost 8 bases, with 9 bases spanning the gap. Looked up from germline, CDR1 is SNHLY and CDR2 is FYNNEI. The CDR3 is 11 residues long. The CDR3 loop is CASSSPEGYTF. The CDR3 bases are TGTGCCAGCAGTTCCCCTGAGGGCTACACCTTC.

The CDR3 protein is CASSLPGLAGVDTQYF. As DNA, the CDR3 is TGTGCCAGCAGCCTCCCGGGACTAGCGGGAGTAGATACGCAGTATTTT. V and J are TRBV7-9 and TRBJ2-3; 14 bases map to TRBD2. Germline loops: CDR1 SEHNR, CDR2 FQNEAQ (reference sequence). The CDR3 spans 16 residues. The ends lost 5 bases at V and 5 bases at J; junction bases unmatched: 6. Full variable domain (missing parts from reference TRBV7-9 and TRBJ2-3): DTGVSQNPRHKITKRGQNVTFRCDPISEHNRLYWYRQTLGQGPEFLTYFQNEAQLEKSRLLSDRFSAERPKGSFSTLEIQRTEQGDSAMYLCASSLPGLAGVDTQYFGPGTRLTVL.

The chain couples TRBV16 to TRBJ2-1, with 7 positions matching TRBD2. The CDR3 has 13 residues. The germline V gene encodes CDR1 KGHSY and CDR2 FQNENV. V trimming: 0 bases; J trimming: 8 bases; junction bases outside the gene matches: 1. CDR3 sequence (DNA): TGTGCCAGCAGCCAATCAGCGGGGTATGAGCAGTTCTTC. The encoded protein is CASSQSAGYEQFF.

J is TRBJ1-1 and V is TRBV7-6, with D possibly TRBD1 on 5 matching bases. The CDR3 consists of 15 residues. Germline V gene data show CDR1 as SGHVS and CDR2 as FNYEAQ. Trimming took 0 bases from V and 5 from J, leaving 13 bases between them. The CDR3 bases are TGTGCCAGCAGCTTAGCCCCCCGGGGGGTAACTGAAGCTTTCTTT. The encoded protein is CASSLAPRGVTEAFF. Combining the CDR3 with reference TRBV7-6 and TRBJ1-1 gives the whole variable domain GAGVSQSPRYKVTKRGQDVALRCDPISGHVSLYWYRQALGQGPEFLTYFNYEAQQDKSGLPNDRFSAERPEGSISTLTIQRTEQRDSAMYRCASSLAPRGVTEAFFGQGTRLTVV.

The chain uses TRBV20-1 and TRBJ1-2; D not certain. Germline loops: CDR1 DFQATT, CDR2 SNEGSKA (reference sequence). The CDR3 contains 13 residues. Trimming took off 4 bases at V and 0 bases at J, with 9 bases between the two ends. This chain's CDR3 is CSATMFSNYGYTF. In DNA form, the CDR3 reads TGCAGTGCTACCATGTTTTCTAACTATGGCTACACCTTC.

V gene TRBV6-6 combines with J gene TRBJ2-3; 11 bases are shared with TRBD2. CDR1 and CDR2 (germline): MNHNY, SVGAGI (reference sequence). V lost 0 bases to trimming and J lost 6 bases; unmatched junction nucleotides: 5. The CDR3 contains 16 residues. CDR3 sequence reads: CASSYSGSGRADTQYF. The DNA for the CDR3 is TGTGCCAGCAGTTACTCGGGTAGCGGGAGGGCCGATACGCAGTATTTT.

This chain connects TRBV12-3 or TRBV12-4 to TRBJ2-3; TRBD2 aligns across 11 bases. Germline trimming cut 6 bases from V and 1 base from J; bases unmatched to any gene: 3. The CDR3 spans 15 residues. CDR3 DNA: TGTGCCAGCAGGGTGACTAGCGGGGGCACAGATACGCAGTATTTT. Protein sequence: CASRVTSGGTDTQYF.

This sequence joins TRBV12-3 or TRBV12-4 and TRBJ1-5, with 9 bases that match TRBD1. The CDR3 has 15 amino acids. V trimming: 3 bases; J trimming: 2 bases; junction bases outside the gene matches: 2. CDR3 DNA: TGTGCCAGCAGTTTTAGGGACAGGGGCAATCAGCCCCAGCATTTT. Its translation: CASSFRDRGNQPQHF.

The V gene is TRBV20-1, the J gene TRBJ2-6, with 12 positions matching TRBD1. The CDR3 consists of 18 residues. Germline V gives CDR1 DFQATT, CDR2 SNEGSKA (reference sequence). The ends lost 3 bases at V and 4 bases at J; junction bases unmatched: 10. DNA of the CDR3: TGCAGTGCTAGGACCCCCGGGACAGGGGGCTCGGGGGCCAACGTCCTGACTTTC. It yields the protein CSARTPGTGGSGANVLTF.

The chain couples TRBV27 to TRBJ1-1; the D is unclear. Trimming shortened V by 6 bases and J by 0 bases, and 11 bases separated the two germline ends. CDR3 size: 14 residues. Germline V CDR1 and CDR2: MNHEY, SMNVEV (reference sequence). The CDR3 protein is CASSKSRMNTEAFF. CDR3 bases: TGTGCCAGCAGCAAGTCGAGGATGAACACTGAAGCTTTCTTT.

The chain employs TRBV28 and TRBJ2-1, with D possibly being TRBD1 (5 bases). Germline loops: CDR1 MDHEN, CDR2 SYDVKM. This CDR3 comprises 15 residues. The ends were cut back, 3 bases at V and 5 bases at J, with 14 bases in the middle. CDR3 DNA sequence: TGTGCCAGCAGTTTCGAGACAGCGAGAAACAATGAGCAGTTCTTC. Protein sequence: CASSFETARNNEQFF. The full variable domain, completed using reference TRBV28 and TRBJ2-1, is DVKVTQSSRYLVKRTGEKVFLECVQDMDHENMFWYRQDPGLGLRLIYFSYDVKMKEKGDIPEGYSVSREKKERFSLILESASTNQTSMYLCASSFETARNNEQFFGPGTRLTVL.

This clonotype was observed a few times. The V and J genes are TRBV20-1 and TRBJ2-3; no definite D call. Looked up from germline, CDR1 is DFQATT and CDR2 is SNEGSKA (reference sequence). The CDR3 has 12 residues. The ends were cut back, 3 bases at V and 7 bases at J, with 11 bases in the middle. The CDR3: CSARDPTHTQYF. In DNA, the CDR3 is TGCAGTGCTAGGGACCCGACTCATACGCAGTATTTT.

The V gene is TRBV6-2 or TRBV6-3, the J gene TRBJ1-1; unclear D gene. The length of the CDR3 is 12 residues. The germline V gene encodes CDR1 MNHEY and CDR2 SVGEGT. The V end was cut by 3 bases, the J end by 4 bases, with 6 bases between. This chain's CDR3 is CASSYLGTEAFF. In DNA, the CDR3 is TGTGCCAGCAGTTATCTGGGCACTGAAGCTTTCTTT.

There are a few counts of this clonotype. V usage is TRBV7-2 and J usage is TRBJ2-7, with 12 bases that match TRBD1. The germline gives CDR1 SGHTA, CDR2 FQGNSA. CDR3 size: 16 residues. V shed 5 bases, J shed 7 bases, and the junction held 12 bases outside the gene matches. The CDR3 DNA sequence: TGTGCCAGCAGCAAGGGGACAGGGGGCTTAACGAGGGAGCAGTACTTC. This translates into CASSKGTGGLTREQYF.

Ten or more counts support this clonotype. V gene TRBV7-6 combines with J gene TRBJ1-1; no clear D gene. The ends were cut back, 2 bases at V and 3 bases at J, with 7 bases in the middle. The CDR3 has 13 residues. Germline lookup yields CDR1 SGHVS and CDR2 FNYEAQ. The CDR3 sequence is CASSLQQHTEAFF. Written as DNA, the CDR3 is TGTGCCAGCAGCTTACAACAGCACACTGAAGCTTTCTTT.

This chain links TRBV4-1 with TRBJ1-5, with D uncertain. This CDR3 is built from 17 residues. Germline CDR1 is MGHRA and CDR2 is YSYEKL. Trimming took 1 base from V and 1 from J, leaving 14 bases between them. In DNA, the CDR3 is TGCGCCAGCAGCCAAGTTCCCCGGACGGGGAGCAATCAGCCCCAGCATTTT. Translating gives CASSQVPRTGSNQPQHF.